The 21 T cell receptor beta chains below all came from one sample that was sequenced in a study of blood T cell repertoires in COVID-19. The method was immunoSEQ multiplex PCR; TCRdb's version includes in-frame clones alone and lacks a portion of them. This repertoire shows some 420,000 clones, around 89% found once; its top ten account for roughly 1.1%. Source material: PBMCs or T cells enriched from blood (not recorded which). These receptors were collected from a man aged 25 to 45 who had recovered from COVID-19.

The chain uses TRBV6-2 or TRBV6-3 and TRBJ1-5; a possible D gene is TRBD1 (6 bases). Germline-derived CDR1 and CDR2 are MNHEY and SVGEGT. This CDR3 has 15 amino acids. V lost 5 bases to trimming and J lost 2 bases, with 13 bases between them. The CDR3 DNA sequence: TGTGCCAGCAGTGGTACAGGGTTCGGCAATCAGCCCCAGCATTTT. This codes for CASSGTGFGNQPQHF.

CDR3 amino acids: CASSRQQDTEAFF. The CDR3 DNA follows: TGTGCCAGCAGCCGGCAACAGGACACTGAAGCTTTCTTT. The genes are TRBV6-5 and TRBJ1-1; tentatively, D is TRBD1 (5 bases). V was trimmed by 6 bases and J by 3 bases, leaving 11 bases between them. Per germline, CDR1 MNHEY and CDR2 SVGAGI. CDR3 length: 13 residues.

The chain carries TRBV7-9 and TRBJ1-4; TRBD1 might be the D (6 bases). This CDR3 is built from 14 residues. The ends were cut back, 3 bases at V and 7 bases at J, with 12 bases in the middle. Per germline, CDR1 SEHNR and CDR2 FQNEAQ (reference sequence). The CDR3 DNA sequence: TGTGCCAGCAGCTTTGGGGGCGCGGGTGAAAAACTGTTTTTT. Translating it yields CASSFGGAGEKLFF.

The gene calls are TRBV24-1 and TRBJ2-2, with no clear D. With 9 bases removed from V and 0 bases from J, the gap between germline ends came to 7 bases. Germline lookup yields CDR1 KGHDR and CDR2 SFDVKD. The CDR3 consists of 13 residues. The CDR3 reads CATESPNTGELFF. Here the CDR3 DNA reads TGTGCCACCGAGTCCCCGAACACCGGGGAGCTGTTTTTT.

The chain joins TRBV2 to TRBJ2-7; maybe TRBD2 (6 bases). This CDR3 has 15 amino acids. The germline CDR1 and CDR2 sequences are SNHLY and FYNNEI. V was pared by 1 base and J by 3 bases, with 13 bases between. CDR3 sequence (DNA): TGTGCCAGCAGTGAAGGGCTTGGGACTGTCTACGAGCAGTACTTC. Encoded protein: CASSEGLGTVYEQYF.

This clone came up a few times. The chain has TRBV11-3 and TRBJ2-1; 8 positions match TRBD1. Germline CDR1 SGHNT, CDR2 YENEEA. V was clipped by 3 bases and J by 8 bases; unmatched bases: 12. The CDR3 consists of 16 residues. The DNA of the CDR3 is TGTGCCAGCAGCTTGGGACCAGGACAGGGCGGTCATGAGCAGTTCTTC. It yields the protein CASSLGPGQGGHEQFF.

The chain carries TRBV6-1 and TRBJ1-6, with D possibly TRBD1 on 6 matching bases. The CDR3 spans 15 residues. CDR1 MNHNS and CDR2 SASEGT come from the germline V gene. V dropped 2 bases and J dropped 5 bases, with 10 bases sitting between them. The CDR3 DNA reads as TGTGCCAGCAGTGAAATGGACAGAGATAATTCACCCCTCCACTTT. Amino acid sequence: CASSEMDRDNSPLHF.

V is TRBV6-6 and J is TRBJ1-1; 8 positions match TRBD1. The CDR3 contains 13 residues. Losses at the gene ends were 2 bases for V and 8 bases for J; bases not matched to a gene: 4. Germline assignment: CDR1 MNHNY and CDR2 SVGAGI (reference sequence). The CDR3 protein is CASSYDRGVEAFF. CDR3 bases: TGTGCCAGCAGTTACGACAGGGGAGTCGAAGCTTTCTTT.

The genes are TRBV6-2 or TRBV6-3 and TRBJ2-5; D gene unclear. V lost 3 bases, J lost 7 bases, and 9 bases lay in between. Germline V CDR1 and CDR2: MNHEY, SVGEGT. The CDR3 covers 12 residues. The CDR3 here is CASSYRTGTQYF. For the CDR3, the DNA is TGTGCCAGCAGTTATCGAACGGGGACCCAGTACTTC.

This clone appeared a few times. The rearrangement joins TRBV5-1 to TRBJ1-2, with D uncertain. This CDR3 region has 14 residues. Trimming stripped 0 bases from V and 6 bases from J, with 12 bases between. The germline CDR1 and CDR2 sequences are SGHRS and YFSETQ. The CDR3 sequence is CASSLASHTNGYTF. CDR3 nucleotides: TGCGCCAGCAGCTTGGCCTCACATACAAATGGCTACACCTTC.

The genes are TRBV6-1 and TRBJ2-3; 9 nucleotides align to TRBD2. J lost 4 bases, V lost 4 bases, and 9 bases had no gene match. The CDR3 contains 16 residues. Germline CDR1 and CDR2: MNHNS and SASEGT. The CDR3, as DNA: TGTGCCAGCAGTGCACGGGGTAGCGGGAGACCAGATACGCAGTATTTT. Protein sequence: CASSARGSGRPDTQYF.

V is TRBV9 and J is TRBJ1-1; 8 bases line up with TRBD1. There are 17 residues in the CDR3. With 0 bases clipped from V and 1 base from J, the junction kept 8 bases outside the gene matches. In germline, CDR1 is SGDLS, CDR2 YYNGEE. The CDR3 bases are TGTGCCAGCAGCGTAGCTTCCTGGACAGGGCCGAACACTGAAGCTTTCTTT. As protein: CASSVASWTGPNTEAFF.

This chain's CDR3 is CASRVDRASGPQHF. CDR3 in DNA: TGTGCCAGCAGAGTTGACAGGGCCAGTGGGCCCCAGCATTTT. This chain uses TRBV2 with TRBJ1-5; TRBD1 aligns across 7 bases. Trimming removed 6 bases from V and 9 bases from J; junction bases left unmatched: 11. The CDR3 is made up of 14 amino acids. The germline V gene encodes CDR1 SNHLY and CDR2 FYNNEI.

This chain uses TRBV6-5 with TRBJ1-4; weak D call: TRBD1 (5 bases). Germline CDR1 and CDR2: MNHEY and SVGAGI. The CDR3 length is 13 residues. V was shortened by 6 bases and J by 5 bases, with 10 bases between the two germline ends. The DNA for the CDR3 is TGTGCCAGCAGGGTCCAGGGAAATGAAAAACTGTTTTTT. Encoded protein: CASRVQGNEKLFF.

This sequence joins TRBV18 and TRBJ2-3, with 7 bases identical to TRBD2. V trimming: 4 bases; J trimming: 3 bases; junction bases outside the gene matches: 22. The CDR3 has 20 residues. Germline V CDR1 and CDR2: KGHSH, LQKENI. CDR3 loop: CASSLGRDYRAQIKTDTQYF. The CDR3 DNA sequence: TGTGCCAGCTCACTGGGCCGGGACTACCGAGCCCAAATTAAGACAGATACGCAGTATTTT.

V gene TRBV7-3 combines with J gene TRBJ2-5; 13 nucleotides match TRBD2. The CDR3 runs to 15 residues. CDR1 and CDR2 from the germline V gene are SGHTA and FQGTGA. The ends lost 2 bases at V and 3 bases at J; junction bases unmatched: 0. In nucleotides, the CDR3 is TGTGCCAGCAGCTTAGGGACTAGCGGGAAAGAGACCCAGTACTTC. This codes for CASSLGTSGKETQYF.

This clone came up a few times. The V and J genes are TRBV3-1 (or the pseudogene TRBV3-2) and TRBJ1-1; 7 bases are a match to TRBD1. Trimming took 3 bases from V and 1 from J; bases not matched to a gene: 2. The germline V gene encodes CDR1 LGHDT and CDR2 YNNKEL (reference sequence). The CDR3 is made up of 14 amino acids. CDR3 DNA: TGTGCCAGCAGCCAGGGACAGTCGAACACTGAAGCTTTCTTT. Translated, it gives CASSQGQSNTEAFF.

Regarding this clone: This sample also contains other DNA sequences that code for the same CDR3. The genes are TRBV19 and TRBJ1-5; D gene unclear. Germline V gives CDR1 LNHDA, CDR2 SQIVND (reference sequence). The CDR3 is 13 amino acids. The V and J ends lost 3 bases and 5 bases respectively, with 8 bases between them. CDR3 nucleotides: TGTGCCAGTAGTATTTTGAGCGATCAGCCCCAGCATTTT. It translates to CASSILSDQPQHF. Using reference TRBV19 and TRBJ1-5 for the parts outside the CDR3, the full variable domain is DGGITQSPKYLFRKEGQNVTLSCEQNLNHDAMYWYRQDPGQGLRLIYYSQIVNDFQKGDIAEGYSVSREKKESFPLTVTSAQKNPTAFYLCASSILSDQPQHFGDGTRLSIL.

The chain employs TRBV5-1 and TRBJ1-1; 7 positions match TRBD1. Germline V gene lookup returns CDR1 SGHRS and CDR2 YFSETQ. The CDR3 runs 14 residues. The trim removed 4 bases at V and 0 bases at J, leaving 3 bases unmatched. The CDR3 bases are TGCGCCAGCAGCCCGACAGGGTTGAACACTGAAGCTTTCTTT. Translation: CASSPTGLNTEAFF.

The chain is built from TRBV14 and TRBJ1-4; D possibly corresponds to TRBD1 (6 bases). V lost 5 bases, J lost 10 bases, and 14 bases lay in between. Germline-derived CDR1 and CDR2 are SGHDN and FVKESK. The CDR3 is 13 residues long. The CDR3 loop is CASSFTGTGKLFF. The DNA for the CDR3 is TGTGCCAGCAGCTTTACAGGGACGGGAAAACTGTTTTTT.

V and J are TRBV6-6 and TRBJ2-3, with 7 nucleotides matching TRBD1. Germline V lookup: CDR1 MNHNY, CDR2 SVGAGI (reference sequence). The CDR3 is made up of 14 amino acids. The J segment lost 2 bases and the V segment lost 2 bases, leaving 1 base of the junction unmatched. The CDR3 coding sequence is TGTGCCAGCAGTTACAGGGGGCCCACAGATACGCAGTATTTT. This translates into CASSYRGPTDTQYF.